These T cell receptor beta chains were read from a single sample in a study of chemoradiotherapy in HPV16-positive cancers. Profiling relied on immunoSEQ multiplex PCR, and the TCRdb table lists in-frame clones only, not all of them. Of roughly 1,600 clones in the sample, about nine tenths are singletons; the top ten hold 13%. This sample comprised tumor tissue, obtained from a patient who underwent chemoradiotherapy. The origin of the receptors is a human donor with HPV-associated anogenital cancer. Both conserved end residues are part of each CDR3. The D gene is left open where the match is weak. Size tells how often a clone was seen (once, few, many) or the class of an expanded clone, and some rows leave it out.

J	V	D	size	DNA	CDR3
TRBJ2-7	TRBV10-1	-	once	TGCGCCAGCAGTGAGCTGATGAAAACCGAGCAGTACTTC	CASSELMKTEQYF
TRBJ1-6	TRBV4-1	-	-	TGCGCCAGCAGCCTTCCTAATTCACCCCTCCACTTT	CASSLPNSPLHF
TRBJ2-4	TRBV19	-	-	TGTGCCAGTAGCCAGGTGGGGGATAAAAACATTCAGTACTTC	CASSQVGDKNIQYF
TRBJ2-3	TRBV7-6	TRBD2	-	TGTGCCAGCAGCTTAGCGGCGGGAGGGACTAGCACAGATACGCAGTATTTT	CASSLAAGGTSTDTQYF
TRBJ2-1	TRBV10-3	TRBD2	-	TGTGCCATCCGGGGCGGGGTGACTAGCGAGCAGTTCTTC	CAIRGGVTSEQFF
TRBJ2-1	TRBV7-2	TRBD2	-	TGTGCCAGCAGCCGTTCTCTCCGGACTAGCGGGGACAATGAGCAGTTCTTC	CASSRSLRTSGDNEQFF
TRBJ2-3	TRBV19	-	-	TGTGCCAGTAGTATAGGGACAGATACGCAGTATTTT	CASSIGTDTQYF
TRBJ2-5	TRBV5-1	TRBD2	-	TGCGCCAGCAGCTTGGCTAGCGGAGAGACCCAGTACTTC	CASSLASGETQYF
TRBJ1-1	TRBV6-5	-	-	TGTGCCAGCAGACCCTCGACAGTCACTGAAGCTTTCTTT	CASRPSTVTEAFF
TRBJ1-4	TRBV5-4	-	once	TGTGCCAGCAGCCCAAATTACAACAGGGAAAAACTGTTTTTT	CASSPNYNREKLFF
TRBJ1-3	TRBV5-1	-	-	TGCGCCAGCAGCTTCACGAGCTCTGGAAACACCATATATTTT	CASSFTSSGNTIYF
TRBJ1-4	TRBV19	TRBD1	-	TGTGCCAGTAGTGCGTCGACAGGGGAGGCAATAATGAGGGAACTGTTTTTT	CASSASTGEAIMRELFF
TRBJ2-5	TRBV7-2	-	-	TGTGCCAGCAGCCGGACCGGGACCTCGCCGACCCAGTACTTC	CASSRTGTSPTQYF
TRBJ2-3	TRBV27	TRBD1	few	TGTGCCAGCAGTACAGGGGCCATGGGGTCAGATACGCAGTATTTT	CASSTGAMGSDTQYF
TRBJ1-1	TRBV30	-	-	TGTGCCTGGAGTGGAGTAGGCTTTATGAACACTGAAGCTTTCTTT	CAWSGVGFMNTEAFF
TRBJ1-1	TRBV6-1	-	-	TGTGCCAGCAGTGGGGGGGCAGGGCGCACTGAAGCTTTCTTT	CASSGGAGRTEAFF
TRBJ2-6	TRBV11-3	-	-	TGTGCCAGCACGGGTGGACGTCTCTCTGGGGCCAACGTCCTGACTTTC	CASTGGRLSGANVLTF
TRBJ1-2	TRBV19	-	few	TGTGCCAGTAGTTTCTTGGAGGGTATTAACTATGGCTACACCTTC	CASSFLEGINYGYTF
TRBJ2-5	TRBV29-1	-	-	TGCAGCGTTGAAGGACACGTCAGGGAGAGGGTACGAGAGACCCAGTACTTC	CSVEGHVRERVRETQYF
TRBJ2-1	TRBV10-1	-	once	TGCGCCAGCAGCACGGGACACTTGAATGAGCAGTTCTTC	CASSTGHLNEQFF